This T cell receptor beta chain was documented in a study of blood T cell repertoires in COVID-19. Across the study: Acute-phase and convalescent COVID-19 samples originated in the United States, Italy and Spain. Sample material is recorded as cDNA or gDNA derived from T cells, B-cell-depleted T cells, or PBMCs.

The CDR3 spans 17 residues. In germline, CDR1 is KGHDR, CDR2 SFDVKD. The V and J ends lost 3 bases and 4 bases respectively, with 18 bases between them. Authors' processing steps: Estimation of nucleated cell counts was performed using reference gene primer amplification. Clones were read by immunoSEQ multiplex PCR, and TCRdb kept only the in-frame ones, dropping some. V, J and clone size are taken as reported in that table, and D and trimming were inferred from the DNA itself. The table shows around 200,000 clones, with about 86% occurring only once. The TCR was taken from a man aged 70 or older with active or convalescent COVID-19. Source material: peripheral blood. This rearrangement joins TRBV24-1 to TRBJ1-5, with a tentative D call TRBD1 (5 bases). The DNA of the CDR3 is TGTGCCACCAGTGATCCAGGGATCGGGAGGGGAAATCAGCCCCAGCATTTT. It is translated as CATSDPGIGRGNQPQHF.